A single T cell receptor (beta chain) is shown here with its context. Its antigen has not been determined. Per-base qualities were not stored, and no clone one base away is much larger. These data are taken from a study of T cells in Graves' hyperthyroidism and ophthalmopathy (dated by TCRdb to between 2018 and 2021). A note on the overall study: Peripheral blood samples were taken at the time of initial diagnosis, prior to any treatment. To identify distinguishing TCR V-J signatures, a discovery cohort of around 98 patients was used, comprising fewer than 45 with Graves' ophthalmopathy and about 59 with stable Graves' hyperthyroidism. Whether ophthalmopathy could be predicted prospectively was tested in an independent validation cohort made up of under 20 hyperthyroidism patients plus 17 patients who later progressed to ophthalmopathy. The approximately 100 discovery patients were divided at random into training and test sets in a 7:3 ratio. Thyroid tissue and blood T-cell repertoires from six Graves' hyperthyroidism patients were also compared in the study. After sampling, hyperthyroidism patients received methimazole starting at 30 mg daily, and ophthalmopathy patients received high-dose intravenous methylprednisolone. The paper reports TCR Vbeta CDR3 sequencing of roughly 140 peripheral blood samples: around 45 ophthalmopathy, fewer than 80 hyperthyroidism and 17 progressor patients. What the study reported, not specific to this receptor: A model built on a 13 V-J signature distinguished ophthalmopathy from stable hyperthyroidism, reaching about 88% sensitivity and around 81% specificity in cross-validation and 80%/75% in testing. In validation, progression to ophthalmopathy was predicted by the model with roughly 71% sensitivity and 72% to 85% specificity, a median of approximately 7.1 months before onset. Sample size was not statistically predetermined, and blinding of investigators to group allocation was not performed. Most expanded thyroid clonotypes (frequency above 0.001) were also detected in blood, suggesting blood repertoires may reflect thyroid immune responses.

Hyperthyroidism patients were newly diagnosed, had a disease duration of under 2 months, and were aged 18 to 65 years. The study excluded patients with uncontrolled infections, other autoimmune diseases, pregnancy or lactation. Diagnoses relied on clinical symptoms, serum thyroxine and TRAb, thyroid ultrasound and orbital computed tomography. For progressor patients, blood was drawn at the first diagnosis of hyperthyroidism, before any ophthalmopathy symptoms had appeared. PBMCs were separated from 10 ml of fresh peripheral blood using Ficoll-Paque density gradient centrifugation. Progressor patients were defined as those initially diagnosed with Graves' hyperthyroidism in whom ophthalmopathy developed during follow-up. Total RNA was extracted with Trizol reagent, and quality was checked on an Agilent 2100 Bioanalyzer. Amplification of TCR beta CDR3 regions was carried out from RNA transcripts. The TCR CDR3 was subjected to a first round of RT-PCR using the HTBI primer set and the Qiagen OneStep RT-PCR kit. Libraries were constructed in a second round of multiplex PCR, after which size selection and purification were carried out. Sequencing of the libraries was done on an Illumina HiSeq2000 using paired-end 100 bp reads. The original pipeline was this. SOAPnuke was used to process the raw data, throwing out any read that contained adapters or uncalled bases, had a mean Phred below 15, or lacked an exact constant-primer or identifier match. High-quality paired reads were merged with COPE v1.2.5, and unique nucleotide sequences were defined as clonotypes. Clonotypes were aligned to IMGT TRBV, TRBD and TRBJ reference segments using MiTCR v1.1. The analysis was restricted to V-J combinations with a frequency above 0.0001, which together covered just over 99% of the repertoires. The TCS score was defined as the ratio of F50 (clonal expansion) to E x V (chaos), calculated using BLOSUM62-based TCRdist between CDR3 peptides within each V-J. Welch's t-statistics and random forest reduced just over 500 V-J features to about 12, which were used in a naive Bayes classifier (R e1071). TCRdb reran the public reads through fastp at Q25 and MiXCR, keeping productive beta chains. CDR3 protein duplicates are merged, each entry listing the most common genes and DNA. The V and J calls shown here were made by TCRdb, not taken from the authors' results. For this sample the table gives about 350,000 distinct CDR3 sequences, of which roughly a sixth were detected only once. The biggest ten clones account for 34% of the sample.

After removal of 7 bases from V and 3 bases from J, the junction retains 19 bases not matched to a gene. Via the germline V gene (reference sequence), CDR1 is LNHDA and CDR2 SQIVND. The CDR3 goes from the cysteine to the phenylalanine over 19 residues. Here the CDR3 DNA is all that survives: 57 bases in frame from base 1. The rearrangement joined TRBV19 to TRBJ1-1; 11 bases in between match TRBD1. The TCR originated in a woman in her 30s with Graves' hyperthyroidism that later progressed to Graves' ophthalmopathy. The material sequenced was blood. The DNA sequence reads TGTGCCAGTAATGGGCGAATGGACAGGGGGCGCGTGTTTGACACTGAAGCTTTCTTT. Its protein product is CASNGRMDRGRVFDTEAFF. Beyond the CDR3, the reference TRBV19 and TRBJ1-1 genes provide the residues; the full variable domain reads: DGGITQSPKYLFRKEGQNVTLSCEQNLNHDAMYWYRQDPGQGLRLIYYSQIVNDFQKGDIAEGYSVSREKKESFPLTVTSAQKNPTAFYLCASNGRMDRGRVFDTEAFFGQGTRLTVV.